This entry concerns a single T cell receptor beta chain. During active infection, Seattle patients enrolled and were then monitored through disease. V lost 1 base and J lost 6, with 10 bases in between. CDR1 and CDR2 from the germline V gene are LGHDT and YNNKEL (reference sequence). This CDR3 is built from 15 residues. In the original workflow: Amplification with reference gene primers provided the estimates of nucleated cell counts. Sequenced by immunoSEQ multiplex PCR; TCRdb stores in-frame clones only, minus some. The D gene and trimming were derived from the DNA, and the V and J assignments and clone size from that table. The sample yields fewer than 200,000 clones, 92% seen once. The record originates from a study of blood T cell repertoires in COVID-19. Background on the study: Researchers got acute and convalescent COVID-19 samples from the United States, Italy and Spain. PBMCs, B-cell-depleted T cells, or T cells provided the cDNA or gDNA that made up the material.

This clonotype originated in a man aged 25 to 40 with COVID-19, enrolled during active disease. The chain carries TRBV3-1 (or the pseudogene TRBV3-2) and TRBJ1-6; unclear D gene. Sample: peripheral blood. The CDR3 nucleotides are TGTGCCAGCAGCCAAGTAGCAGTCCCTAATTCACCCCTCCACTTT. Protein: CASSQVAVPNSPLHF.